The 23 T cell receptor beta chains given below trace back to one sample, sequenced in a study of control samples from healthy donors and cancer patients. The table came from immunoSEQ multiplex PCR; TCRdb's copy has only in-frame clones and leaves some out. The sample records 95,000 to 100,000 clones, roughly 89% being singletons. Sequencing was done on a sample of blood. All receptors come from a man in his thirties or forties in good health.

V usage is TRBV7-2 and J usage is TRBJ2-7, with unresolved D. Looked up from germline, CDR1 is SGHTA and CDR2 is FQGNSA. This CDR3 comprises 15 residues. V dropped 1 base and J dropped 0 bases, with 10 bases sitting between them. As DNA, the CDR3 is TGTGCCAGCAGCTTAGATGGTCACACCTCCTACGAGCAGTACTTC. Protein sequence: CASSLDGHTSYEQYF. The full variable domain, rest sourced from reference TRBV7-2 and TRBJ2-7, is GAGVSQSPSNKVTEKGKDVELRCDPISGHTALYWYRQSLGQGLEFLIYFQGNSAPDKSGLPSDRFSAERTGGSVSTLTIQRTQQEDSAVYLCASSLDGHTSYEQYFGPGTRLTVT.

The CDR3 coding sequence is TGTGCCAGCAGCCGGTACGGGGAGAATTCACCCCTCCACTTT. Translation: CASSRYGENSPLHF. J is TRBJ1-6 and V is TRBV5-4; no reliable D call. The CDR3 sequence is 14 residues long. Trimming shortened V by 4 bases and J by 7 bases, and 12 bases separated the two germline ends. The germline V gene has CDR1 SGHNT and CDR2 YYREEE (reference sequence).

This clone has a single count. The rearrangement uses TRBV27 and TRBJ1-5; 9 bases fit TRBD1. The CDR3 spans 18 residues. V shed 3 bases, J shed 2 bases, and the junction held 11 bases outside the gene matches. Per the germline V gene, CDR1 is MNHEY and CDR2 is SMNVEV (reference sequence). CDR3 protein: CASSFPGQGIQGNQPQHF. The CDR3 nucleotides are TGTGCCAGCAGTTTCCCGGGACAGGGAATACAAGGCAATCAGCCCCAGCATTTT.

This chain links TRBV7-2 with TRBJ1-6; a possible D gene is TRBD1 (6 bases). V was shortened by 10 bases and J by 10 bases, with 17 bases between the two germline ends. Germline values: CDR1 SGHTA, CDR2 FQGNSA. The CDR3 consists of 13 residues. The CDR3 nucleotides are TGTGCCACCATCGGGGGAGGGGGATCACCCCTCCACTTT. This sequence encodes CATIGGGGSPLHF.

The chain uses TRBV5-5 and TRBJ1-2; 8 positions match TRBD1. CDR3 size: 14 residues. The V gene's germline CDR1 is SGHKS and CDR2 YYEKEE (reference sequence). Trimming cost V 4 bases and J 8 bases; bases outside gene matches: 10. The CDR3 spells CASSLWTGIDGYTF. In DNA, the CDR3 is TGTGCCAGCAGCCTATGGACAGGGATAGACGGCTACACCTTC.

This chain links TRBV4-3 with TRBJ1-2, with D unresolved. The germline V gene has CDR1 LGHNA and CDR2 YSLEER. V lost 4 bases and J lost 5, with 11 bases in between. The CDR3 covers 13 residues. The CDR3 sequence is CASSPTGDYGYTF. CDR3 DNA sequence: TGCGCCAGCAGCCCAACCGGTGATTATGGCTACACCTTC.

The CDR3 is CASGWTTLQGKWSRGTEAFF. In DNA, the CDR3 is TGTGCTAGTGGTTGGACCACATTACAGGGGAAATGGAGCCGGGGGACTGAAGCTTTCTTT. The chain couples TRBV12-5 to TRBJ1-1; 7 bases map to TRBD1. This CDR3 region has 20 residues. V shed 4 bases, J shed 5 bases, and the junction held 25 bases outside the gene matches. The germline V gene has CDR1 LGHNT and CDR2 FRNRAP.

For the CDR3, the DNA is TGTGCCAGCAGTATGACCGGGACACCGACTTCACCCCTCCACTTT. Its protein is CASSMTGTPTSPLHF. The rearrangement joins TRBV6-2 or TRBV6-3 to TRBJ1-6, with TRBD1 as a possible D gene (6 bases). The CDR3 is made up of 15 amino acids. Germline V lookup: CDR1 MNHEY, CDR2 SVGEGT. Trimming took off 5 bases at V and 9 bases at J, with 17 bases between the two ends.

CDR3 sequence (DNA): TGTGCCAGCAGCCAAGTAGGGTCTAATTCACCCCTCCACTTT. Translated: CASSQVGSNSPLHF. V gene TRBV14 combines with J gene TRBJ1-6, with no clear D. V lost 1 base and J lost 6, with 7 bases in between. CDR3 size: 14 residues. The germline V gene has CDR1 SGHDN and CDR2 FVKESK. Full variable domain (outside the CDR3, taken from reference TRBV14 and TRBJ1-6): EAGVTQFPSHSVIEKGQTVTLRCDPISGHDNLYWYRRVMGKEIKFLLHFVKESKQDESGMPNNRFLAERTGGTYSTLKVQPAELEDSGVYFCASSQVGSNSPLHFGNGTRLTVT.

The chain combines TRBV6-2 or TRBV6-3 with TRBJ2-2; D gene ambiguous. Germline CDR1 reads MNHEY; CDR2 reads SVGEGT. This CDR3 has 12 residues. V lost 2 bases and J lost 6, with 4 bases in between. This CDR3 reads CASSYDAGELFF. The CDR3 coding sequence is TGTGCCAGCAGTTACGACGCCGGGGAGCTGTTTTTT.

The CDR3, as DNA: TGTGCCTGGAGTGTGGGCGCACTCAATCAGCCCCAGCATTTT. Protein: CAWSVGALNQPQHF. This chain uses TRBV30 with TRBJ1-5, with no clear D. This CDR3 comprises 14 residues. Germline values: CDR1 GTSNPN, CDR2 SVGIG (reference sequence). The ends were cut back, 0 bases at V and 3 bases at J, with 9 bases in the middle.

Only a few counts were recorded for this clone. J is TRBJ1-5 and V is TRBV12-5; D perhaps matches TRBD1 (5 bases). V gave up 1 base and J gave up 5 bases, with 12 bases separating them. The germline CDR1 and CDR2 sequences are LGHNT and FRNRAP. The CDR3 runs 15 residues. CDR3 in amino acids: CASGLAGRGDQPQHF. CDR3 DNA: TGTGCTAGTGGTTTGGCAGGGAGGGGAGATCAGCCCCAGCATTTT.

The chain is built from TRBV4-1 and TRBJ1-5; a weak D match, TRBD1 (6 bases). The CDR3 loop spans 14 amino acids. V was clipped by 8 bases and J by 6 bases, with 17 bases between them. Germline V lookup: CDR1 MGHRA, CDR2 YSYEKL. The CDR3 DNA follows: TGCGCCAGCGGCCGGGGGGGGCGCGCTCAGCCCCAGCATTTT. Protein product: CASGRGGRAQPQHF.

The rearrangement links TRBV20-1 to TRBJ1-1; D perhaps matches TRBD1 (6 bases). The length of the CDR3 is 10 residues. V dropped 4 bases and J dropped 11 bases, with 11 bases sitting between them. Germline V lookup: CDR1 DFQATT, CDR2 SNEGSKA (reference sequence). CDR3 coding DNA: TGCAGTGCTACCCGGGGGGCCGCTTTCTTT. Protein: CSATRGAAFF.

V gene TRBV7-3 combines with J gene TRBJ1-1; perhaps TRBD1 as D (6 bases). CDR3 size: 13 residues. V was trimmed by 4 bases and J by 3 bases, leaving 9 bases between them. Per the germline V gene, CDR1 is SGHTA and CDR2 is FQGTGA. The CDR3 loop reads CASSSQGYTEAFF. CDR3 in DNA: TGTGCCAGCAGCTCACAGGGTTACACTGAAGCTTTCTTT.

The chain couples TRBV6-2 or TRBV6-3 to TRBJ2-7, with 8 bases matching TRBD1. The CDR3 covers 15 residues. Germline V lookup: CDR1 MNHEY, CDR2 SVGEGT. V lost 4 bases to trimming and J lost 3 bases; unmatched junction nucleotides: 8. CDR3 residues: CASSSIRDRIYEQYF. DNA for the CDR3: TGTGCCAGCAGTTCAATCCGGGACAGGATCTACGAGCAGTACTTC.

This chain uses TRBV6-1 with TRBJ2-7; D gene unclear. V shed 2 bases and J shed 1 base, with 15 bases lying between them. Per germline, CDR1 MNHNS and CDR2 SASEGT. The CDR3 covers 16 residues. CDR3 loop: CASSERALSTSYEQYV. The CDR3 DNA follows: TGTGCCAGCAGTGAAAGGGCACTGTCTACTTCCTACGAGCAGTACGTC.

The CDR3 bases are TGTGCCAGCAGCCAAAGGGGGTCCACCGGGGAGCTGTTTTTT. Residues: CASSQRGSTGELFF. The J gene is TRBJ2-2, the V gene TRBV9, with a weak D call TRBD1 (6 bases). CDR1 is SGDLS, CDR2 YYNGEE, per germline. Trimming left V 4 bases short and J 4 bases short, with 11 bases between. The CDR3 contains 14 residues.

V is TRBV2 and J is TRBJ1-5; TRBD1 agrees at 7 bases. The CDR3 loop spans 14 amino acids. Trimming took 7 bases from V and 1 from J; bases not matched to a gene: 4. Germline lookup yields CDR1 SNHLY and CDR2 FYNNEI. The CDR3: CASKTGTSNQPQHF. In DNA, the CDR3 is TGTGCCAGCAAGACAGGGACCAGCAATCAGCCCCAGCATTTT. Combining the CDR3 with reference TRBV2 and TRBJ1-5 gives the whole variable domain EPEVTQTPSHQVTQMGQEVILRCVPISNHLYFYWYRQILGQKVEFLVSFYNNEISEKSEIFDDQFSVERPDGSNFTLKIRSTKLEDSAMYFCASKTGTSNQPQHFGDGTRLSIL.

CDR3 loop: CASSSHRANYGYTF. The CDR3 nucleotides read TGTGCCAGCAGCTCCCACAGGGCTAACTATGGCTACACCTTC. J is TRBJ1-2 and V is TRBV3-1 (or the pseudogene TRBV3-2), with D possibly TRBD1 on 6 matching bases. CDR1 and CDR2 (germline): LGHDT, YNNKEL (reference sequence). The CDR3 is made up of 14 amino acids. Trimming left V 5 bases short and J 0 bases short, with 10 bases between.

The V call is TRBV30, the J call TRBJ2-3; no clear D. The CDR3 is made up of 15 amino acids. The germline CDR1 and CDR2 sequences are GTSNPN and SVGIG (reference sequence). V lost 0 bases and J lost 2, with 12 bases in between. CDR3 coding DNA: TGTGCCTGGAGTGTAGGCGCTCGCCCCACAGATACGCAGTATTTT. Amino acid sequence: CAWSVGARPTDTQYF.

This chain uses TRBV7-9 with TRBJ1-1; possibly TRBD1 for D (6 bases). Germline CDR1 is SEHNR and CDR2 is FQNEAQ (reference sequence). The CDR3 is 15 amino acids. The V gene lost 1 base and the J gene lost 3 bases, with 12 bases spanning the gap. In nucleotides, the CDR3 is TGTGCCAGCAGCTTAGGAGGGGGTTCATACACTGAAGCTTTCTTT. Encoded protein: CASSLGGGSYTEAFF.

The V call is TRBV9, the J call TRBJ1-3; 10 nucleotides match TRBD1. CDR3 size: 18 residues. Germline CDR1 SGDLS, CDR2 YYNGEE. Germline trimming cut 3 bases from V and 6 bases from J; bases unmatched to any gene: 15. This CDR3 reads CASSARDRGIRTENTIYF. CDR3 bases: TGTGCCAGCAGCGCACGGGACAGGGGAATTAGAACGGAAAACACCATATATTTT.